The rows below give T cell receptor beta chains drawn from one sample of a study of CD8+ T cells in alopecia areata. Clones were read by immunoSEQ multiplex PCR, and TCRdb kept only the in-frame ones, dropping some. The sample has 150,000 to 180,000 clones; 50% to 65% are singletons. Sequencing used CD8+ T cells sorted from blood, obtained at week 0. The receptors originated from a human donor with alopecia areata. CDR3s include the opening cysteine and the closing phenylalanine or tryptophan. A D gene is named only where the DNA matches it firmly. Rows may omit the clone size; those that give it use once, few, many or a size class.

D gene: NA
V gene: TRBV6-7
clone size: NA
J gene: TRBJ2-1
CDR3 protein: CASSSGYEQFF
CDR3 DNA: TGTGCCAGCAGTTCGGGGTATGAGCAGTTCTTC

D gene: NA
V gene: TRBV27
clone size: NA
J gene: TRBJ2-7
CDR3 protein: CASSLWEDYEQYF
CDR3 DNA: TGTGCCAGCAGTTTATGGGAGGACTACGAGCAGTACTTC

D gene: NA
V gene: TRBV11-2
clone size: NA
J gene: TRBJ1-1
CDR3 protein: CASSPWDTEAFF
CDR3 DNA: TGTGCCAGCAGCCCCTGGGACACTGAAGCTTTCTTT

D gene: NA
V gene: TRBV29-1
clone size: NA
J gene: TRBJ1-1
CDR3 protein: CSVEANEAFF
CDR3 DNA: TGCAGCGTTGAAGCCAATGAAGCTTTCTTT

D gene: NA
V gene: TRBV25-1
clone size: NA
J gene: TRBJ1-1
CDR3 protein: CASSESVGGRGTEAFF
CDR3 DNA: TGTGCCAGCAGTGAATCCGTAGGCGGGAGGGGAACTGAAGCTTTCTTT

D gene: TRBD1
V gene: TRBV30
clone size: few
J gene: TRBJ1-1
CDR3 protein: CAWMLTGGTEAFF
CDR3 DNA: TGTGCCTGGATGTTAACAGGGGGGACTGAAGCTTTCTTT

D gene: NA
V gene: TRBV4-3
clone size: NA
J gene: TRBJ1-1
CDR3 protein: CASSQLGENTEAFF
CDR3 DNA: TGCGCCAGCAGCCAACTCGGCGAGAACACTGAAGCTTTCTTT

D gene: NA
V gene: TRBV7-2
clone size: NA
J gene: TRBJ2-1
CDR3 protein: CASSPDYNEQFF
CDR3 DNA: TGTGCCAGCAGCCCCGACTACAATGAGCAGTTCTTC

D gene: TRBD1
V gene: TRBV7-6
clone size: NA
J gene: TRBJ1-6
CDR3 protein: CASSLETGGLNSPLHF
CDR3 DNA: TGTGCCAGCAGCTTAGAGACAGGGGGTTTAAATTCACCCCTCCACTTT

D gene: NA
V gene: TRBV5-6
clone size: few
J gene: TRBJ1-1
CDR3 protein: CASSPQNTEAFF
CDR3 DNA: TGTGCCAGCAGCCCGCAGAACACTGAAGCTTTCTTT

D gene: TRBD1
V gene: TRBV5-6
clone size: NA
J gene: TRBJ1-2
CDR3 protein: CASSLDRGDGYTF
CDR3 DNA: TGTGCCAGCAGCCTTGACAGGGGCGATGGCTACACCTTC

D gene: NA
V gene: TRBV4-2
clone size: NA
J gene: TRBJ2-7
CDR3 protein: CASSQNLGSYEQYF
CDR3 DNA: TGTGCCAGCAGCCAAAATCTAGGTTCCTACGAGCAGTACTTC

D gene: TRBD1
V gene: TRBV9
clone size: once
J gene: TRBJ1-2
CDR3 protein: CASSPRQGSNYGYTF
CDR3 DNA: TGTGCCAGCAGCCCCAGACAGGGATCCAACTATGGCTACACCTTC

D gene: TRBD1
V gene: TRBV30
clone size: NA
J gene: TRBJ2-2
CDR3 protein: CAWRGKDRLNTGELFF
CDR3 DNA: TGTGCCTGGAGGGGCAAGGACAGGTTAAACACCGGGGAGCTGTTTTTT

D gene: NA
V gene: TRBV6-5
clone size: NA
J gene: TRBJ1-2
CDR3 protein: CASSFGGDGYTF
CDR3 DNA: TGTGCCAGCAGTTTCGGGGGCGATGGCTACACCTTC

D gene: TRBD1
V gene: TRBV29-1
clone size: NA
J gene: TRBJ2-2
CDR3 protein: CSVLGQSNTGELFF
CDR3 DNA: TGCAGCGTGCTGGGACAGTCGAACACCGGGGAGCTGTTTTTT

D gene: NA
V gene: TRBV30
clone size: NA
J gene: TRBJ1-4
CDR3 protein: CAWSILSEKLFF
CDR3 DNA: TGTGCCTGGAGTATCCTGAGTGAAAAACTGTTTTTT

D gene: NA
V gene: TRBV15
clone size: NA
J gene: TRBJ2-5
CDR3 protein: CATSRPGGGDQETQYF
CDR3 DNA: TGTGCCACCAGCAGACCGGGCGGAGGGGACCAAGAGACCCAGTACTTC